Each of the 13 T cell receptor beta chains below was sequenced from the same sample in a study of OX40 agonist ivuxolimab in advanced cancers. This table comes from immunoSEQ multiplex PCR, and its TCRdb copy is limited to in-frame clones, with some not included. The sample shows fewer than 90,000 clones, about 90% of them seen only once. The material sequenced was CD4+ or CD8+ T cells sorted from blood, taken in a trial of the OX40 agonist ivuxolimab. The receptor set was obtained from an adult with an advanced solid tumor such as melanoma, head and neck, liver or kidney cancer.

This chain links TRBV2 with TRBJ1-1; D gene unclear. Between the trimmed V and J ends, which lost 6 bases and 8 bases, there was a span of 13 bases. Germline V gene data show CDR1 as SNHLY and CDR2 as FYNNEI. This CDR3 contains 12 residues. For the CDR3, the DNA is TGTGCCAGCAGATTCTCGGCGGCCGAAGCTTTCTTT. It translates to CASRFSAAEAFF.

The chain uses TRBV27 and TRBJ2-7; D remains ambiguous. Trimming pared 5 bases from V and 2 bases from J, leaving 16 bases between. The CDR3 has 15 residues. Germline V lookup: CDR1 MNHEY, CDR2 SMNVEV (reference sequence). DNA for the CDR3: TGTGCCAGCAGTCCATCCCCACCGCTAGCCTACGAGCAGTACTTC. Protein product: CASSPSPPLAYEQYF.

The V call is TRBV9, the J call TRBJ2-1; D may be TRBD1 or TRBD2 (5 bases each). The germline V gene encodes CDR1 SGDLS and CDR2 YYNGEE. V was pared by 4 bases and J by 11 bases, with 13 bases between. This CDR3 is built from 12 residues. This CDR3 reads CASSTGAPQQFF. The CDR3 region has the DNA TGTGCCAGCAGCACCGGGGCCCCGCAGCAGTTCTTC. Full variable domain (remainder filled in from reference TRBV9 and TRBJ2-1): DSGVTQTPKHLITATGQRVTLRCSPRSGDLSVYWYQQSLDQGLQFLIQYYNGEERAKGNILERFSAQQFPDLHSELNLSSLELGDSALYFCASSTGAPQQFFGPGTRLTVL.

The chain combines TRBV19 with TRBJ2-1, with TRBD1 as a possible D gene (7 bases). Germline V gene sequence: CDR1 LNHDA, CDR2 SQIVND (reference sequence). V lost 3 bases, J lost 8 bases, and 17 bases lay in between. This CDR3 comprises 15 residues. CDR3 protein: CASSIGRGDFYEQFF. The CDR3 DNA is TGTGCCAGTAGTATCGGCAGGGGGGACTTTTATGAGCAGTTCTTC. The complete variable domain, with remaining parts taken from reference TRBV19 and TRBJ2-1, reads DGGITQSPKYLFRKEGQNVTLSCEQNLNHDAMYWYRQDPGQGLRLIYYSQIVNDFQKGDIAEGYSVSREKKESFPLTVTSAQKNPTAFYLCASSIGRGDFYEQFFGPGTRLTVL.

CDR3 in amino acids: CASSPPTGTGSYEQYF. CDR3 coding DNA: TGTGCCAGCAGCCCTCCGACCGGGACAGGGAGCTACGAGCAGTACTTC. This chain uses TRBV7-2 with TRBJ2-7, with 9 bases that match TRBD1. Unmatched junction bases numbered 11, after V lost 5 bases and J lost 3 bases. This CDR3 spans 16 amino acids. CDR1 is SGHTA and CDR2 is FQGNSA in the germline V gene.

This sequence joins TRBV28 and TRBJ2-7; the D gene is possibly TRBD2 (6 bases). Germline CDR1 and CDR2: MDHEN and SYDVKM. The V gene lost 6 bases and the J gene lost 2 bases, with 17 bases spanning the gap. This CDR3 is built from 15 residues. The CDR3 DNA reads TGTGCCAGCAGACCCGGGACTTTCTCAACCTACGAGCAGTACTTC. Amino acid sequence: CASRPGTFSTYEQYF.

The chain is built from TRBV28 and TRBJ2-7, with D uncertain. The CDR3 has 12 residues. Germline CDR1 MDHEN, CDR2 SYDVKM. V lost 5 bases and J lost 3, with 8 bases in between. The CDR3 sequence is CASSILGYEQYF. As DNA, the CDR3 is TGTGCCAGCAGTATCCTAGGCTACGAGCAGTACTTC.

The J gene is TRBJ2-7, the V gene TRBV28, with TRBD2 matching 9 bases. The V gene's germline CDR1 is MDHEN and CDR2 SYDVKM. The CDR3 length is 13 residues. V was pared by 7 bases and J by 9 bases, with 10 bases of the junction left unmatched. The CDR3 loop is CASKSPSGTGQYF. The CDR3 nucleotides read TGTGCCAGCAAAAGTCCTAGCGGGACTGGGCAGTACTTC.

The CDR3 bases are TGTGCCAGCAGTTTAAAGCCAGGGCCCAATCAGCCCCAGCATTTT. It codes for CASSLKPGPNQPQHF. This chain joins TRBV27 and TRBJ1-5; D might be TRBD1 (5 bases). The germline V gene encodes CDR1 MNHEY and CDR2 SMNVEV (reference sequence). V was cut by 2 bases and J by 3 bases, with 11 bases left in between. The CDR3 totals 15 residues.

The CDR3, as DNA: TGTGCCAGCAGCTTGGCTGCCAGGAGTGACTCTGGGGCCAACGTCCTGACTTTC. This gives the protein CASSLAARSDSGANVLTF. The chain recombines TRBV5-5 with TRBJ2-6; D is uncertain. The CDR3 is 18 amino acids. The germline CDR1 and CDR2 sequences are SGHKS and YYEKEE (reference sequence). Trimming shortened V by 0 bases and J by 0 bases, and 13 bases separated the two germline ends. The full variable domain, rest sourced from reference TRBV5-5 and TRBJ2-6, is DAGVTQSPTHLIKTRGQQVTLRCSPISGHKSVSWYQQVLGQGPQFIFQYYEKEERGRGNFPDRFSARQFPNYSSELNVNALLLGDSALYLCASSLAARSDSGANVLTFGAGSRLTVL.

The V and J genes are TRBV10-3 and TRBJ1-2, with unresolved D. Trimming took off 11 bases at V and 0 bases at J, with 13 bases between the two ends. In germline, CDR1 is ENHRY, CDR2 SYGVKD. The CDR3 loop spans 13 amino acids. DNA of the CDR3: TGTGCCGTAAGGACTGAAGCTAACTATGGCTACACCTTC. Its protein is CAVRTEANYGYTF.

The chain has TRBV5-4 and TRBJ1-1; D is ambiguous. Trimming removed 5 bases from V and 5 bases from J, with 10 bases in between. The germline gives CDR1 SGHNT, CDR2 YYREEE (reference sequence). The CDR3 loop spans 12 amino acids. CDR3 DNA: TGTGCCAGCAGTTTTGCTAGTACTGAAGCTTTCTTT. Translation gives CASSFASTEAFF.

J is TRBJ2-6 and V is TRBV29-1, with D uncertain. Trimming stripped 5 bases from V and 3 bases from J, with 8 bases between. The CDR3 is made up of 13 amino acids. The germline V gene encodes CDR1 SQVTM and CDR2 ANQGSEA. As DNA, the CDR3 is TGCAGCGTTAAGGGCGGTGGGGCCAACGTCCTGACTTTC. It translates to CSVKGGGANVLTF.